This TCR beta chain was documented in a study of cytomegalovirus exposure and HLA in healthy donors. Study-level points and caveats: Both high specificity and high sensitivity reportedly marked the classifier's diagnosis of cytomegalovirus status. Highly shared variants forming one cluster were likely a sequencing artifact. Some TCR beta chains (roughly 160 of them) were listed as cytomegalovirus-associated.

The PCR was carried out with 60 Vbeta primers and 13 Jbeta primers. Sequencing was performed with immunoSEQ multiplex PCR; in TCRdb, only in-frame clones are kept and a portion is missing. Here the sample spans about 120,000 clones, approximately 84% being singletons. As for this clone: Its specificity is unknown.

Input material: PBMCs. The sequence was collected from a man aged 40-50 years in good health and CMV-seronegative.

CDR3 in amino acids: CASSVATALVHTEAFF. The CDR3 region has the DNA TGTGCCAGCAGCGTAGCTACGGCCCTAGTCCACACTGAAGCTTTCTTT. The chain uses TRBV9 and TRBJ1-1, with D unclear. V was pared by 0 bases and J by 3 bases, with 15 bases between. Per the germline V gene, CDR1 is SGDLS and CDR2 is YYNGEE. This CDR3 is built from 16 residues. The full variable domain, its missing parts supplied by reference TRBV9 and TRBJ1-1, is DSGVTQTPKHLITATGQRVTLRCSPRSGDLSVYWYQQSLDQGLQFLIQYYNGEERAKGNILERFSAQQFPDLHSELNLSSLELGDSALYFCASSVATALVHTEAFFGQGTRLTVV.